The 2 T cell receptor beta chains below were found in one sample sequenced in a study of blood T cell repertoires in COVID-19. Profiled with immunoSEQ multiplex PCR; TCRdb holds only in-frame clones, not every one. The sample includes around 46,000 clones, around 79% seen only once; the top ten take about 20%. Sequencing used peripheral blood. The receptors come from a human donor with active or convalescent COVID-19. The donor label of this sample is uncertain.

This rearrangement joins TRBV11-1 to TRBJ2-7; 8 bases line up with TRBD2. V trimming: 5 bases; J trimming: 3 bases; junction bases outside the gene matches: 9. This CDR3 spans 15 amino acids. Germline CDR1 SGHAT, CDR2 FQDESV (reference sequence). CDR3 amino acids: CASSPYSGGDYEQYF. The CDR3, as DNA: TGTGCCAGCAGCCCCTACAGCGGGGGCGACTACGAGCAGTACTTC.

V gene TRBV11-1 combines with J gene TRBJ2-3; 8 bases match TRBD2. The J segment lost 4 bases and the V segment lost 1 base, leaving 4 bases of the junction unmatched. This CDR3 comprises 15 residues. Germline assignment: CDR1 SGHAT and CDR2 FQDESV (reference sequence). CDR3 sequence: CASSLVGAGADTQYF. DNA of the CDR3: TGTGCCAGCAGCTTAGTAGGAGCGGGAGCAGATACGCAGTATTTT.